This section outlines one T cell receptor beta chain sequence together with its context. Its antigen is currently unknown. This entry comes from a study of T cell responses to AZD1222 COVID-19 vaccine. Points from the study as a whole: Across spike, vaccine-associated CD4 TCRs were found, dominant at 160-218 and 743-854. Without day 14 samples, only post-peak T cell repertoires were studied. It should be noted that donors were predominantly white British and more often female, and clonal diversity was possibly underestimated.

CDR3 length: 16 residues. Trimming at V came to 0 bases and at J to 4 bases, leaving 5 bases not matched to a gene. Germline values: CDR1 MNHEY, CDR2 SMNVEV (reference sequence). Clones were sequenced by immunoSEQ multiplex PCR, and TCRdb holds only the in-frame ones, with some missing. The sample holds about 140,000 clones; approximately 92% are singletons and the top ten take about 1.5%. Sequenced material: peripheral blood, taken on day 0 of AZD1222 vaccination. The origin of this receptor is an adult in good health. The chain uses TRBV27 and TRBJ1-2; 10 nucleotides agree with TRBD1. The CDR3 reads CASSLSGGQGPYGYTF. The CDR3 nucleotides are TGTGCCAGCAGTTTATCAGGGGGACAGGGGCCCTATGGCTACACCTTC.